This passage covers 4 T cell receptor beta chains from one sample sequenced in a study of cytomegalovirus exposure and HLA in healthy donors (dated by TCRdb to the late 2010s). Receptor amplification or capture employed the immunoSEQ multiplex PCR assay. A mixture of 60 forward primers for TCR Vbeta segments and 13 reverse primers for TCR Jbeta segments was used in the multiplex PCR. As stored in TCRdb, this immuneACCESS dataset retains in-frame rearrangements with V and J assigned. A fraction of the clones does not appear; measured against another copy, unresolved V genes explain less than half of the discrepancy, and the remainder lacks a known reason. The sample table records about 170,000 clones; approximately 78% of these occur just once. The ten top clones hold more than 0.9% of the sample. The sequencing input was PBMCs. Source of these receptors: a girl aged 2-9 years in good health and CMV-seropositive.

This clone was seen just once. This chain joins TRBV28 and TRBJ2-3; tentative D call: TRBD2 (6 bases). The germline gives CDR1 MDHEN, CDR2 SYDVKM. The ends were cut back, 6 bases at V and 6 bases at J, with 22 bases in the middle. This CDR3 spans 16 amino acids. CDR3 DNA sequence: TGTGCCAGCAGCCCTCACGGGGCGGGACCAGTGGATACGCAGTATTTT. It codes for CASSPHGAGPVDTQYF.

This chain connects TRBV5-8 to TRBJ2-1; tentative D call: TRBD1 (6 bases). The CDR3 sequence is 17 residues long. Germline V gene lookup returns CDR1 SGHTS and CDR2 YDEGEE. V was trimmed by 0 bases and J by 6 bases, leaving 19 bases between them. DNA for the CDR3: TGTGCCAGCAGCTTGGCGCAGTGGCAGGGGATAATCAATGAGCAGTTCTTC. This gives the protein CASSLAQWQGIINEQFF. The full variable domain, with the rest looked up from reference TRBV5-8 and TRBJ2-1, is EAGVTQSPTHLIKTRGQQATLRCSPISGHTSVYWYQQALGLGLQFLLWYDEGEERNRGNFPPRFSGRQFPNYSSELNVNALELEDSALYLCASSLAQWQGIINEQFFGPGTRLTVL.

This clone is a singleton in its sample. The rearrangement links TRBV29-1 to TRBJ2-5, with 8 bases matching TRBD2. The ends lost 5 bases at V and 4 bases at J; junction bases unmatched: 9. CDR3 size: 14 residues. The germline gives CDR1 SQVTM, CDR2 ANQGSEA. The CDR3 loop is CSVFPRLARETQYF. In nucleotides, the CDR3 is TGCAGCGTTTTTCCCAGACTAGCGAGAGAGACCCAGTACTTC.

This chain joins TRBV13 and TRBJ2-1; D possibly corresponds to TRBD2 (6 bases). The CDR3 consists of 14 residues. V was pared by 10 bases and J by 5 bases, with 18 bases between. Germline CDR1 and CDR2: PRHDT and FYEKMQ (reference sequence). Here the CDR3 DNA reads TGTGCCATCCTCGGCGGGACCAACAACAATGAGCAGTTCTTC. Amino acids: CAILGGTNNNEQFF.